This is a list of T cell receptor beta chains from one sample in a study of cytomegalovirus exposure and HLA in healthy donors. Here immunoSEQ multiplex PCR was the method, and the copy in TCRdb shows in-frame clones only, minus some. There are 80,000 to 95,000 clones in the sample; about four fifths occur only once, and less than 6.5% lies in the top ten. The sequenced sample consisted of PBMCs. The receptors were sampled from a man between 18 and 29 years old in good health and CMV-seropositive. Each CDR3 is given with its conserved first and last residue. D genes are given only for firm matches. Not all rows give a size; the values are once, few, many and, for expanded clones, a class.

v_call	clone_size	d_call	j_call	cdr3_nt	cdr3_aa
TRBV10-2	NA	TRBD2	TRBJ2-7	TGCGCCAGCCGATCAGCGGGAGGGTACGAGCAGTACTTC	CASRSAGGYEQYF
TRBV29-1	NA	NA	TRBJ1-5	TGCAGCGTCTCTTACGGGGATCTTGGGCAGCCCCAGCATTTT	CSVSYGDLGQPQHF
TRBV15	NA	TRBD2	TRBJ2-7	TGTGCCACCGGGAGGGGCGGGCGTGGGGTCGAGCAGTACTTC	CATGRGGRGVEQYF
TRBV19	once	TRBD1	TRBJ1-1	TGTGCCAGTAGTACCACCGGGACAGGGGTTAACACTGAAGCTTTCTTT	CASSTTGTGVNTEAFF
TRBV7-2	once	TRBD2	TRBJ2-7	TGTGCCAGCAGCTTAGAGGCGGGAGGGAATTACGAGCAGTACTTC	CASSLEAGGNYEQYF
TRBV7-9	NA	TRBD1	TRBJ1-1	TGTGCCAGCAGCCGCCGACAGGGGGCGCGTATGGAAGCTTTCTTT	CASSRRQGARMEAFF
TRBV9	NA	TRBD2	TRBJ2-1	TGTGCCAGCAGCGCCCGGACTAGCGGGAGGGCGGATGAGCAGTTCTTC	CASSARTSGRADEQFF
TRBV14	once	TRBD1	TRBJ2-4	TGTGCCAGCAGCCCCGGGACAGGTCGAATTGGACAGTACTTC	CASSPGTGRIGQYF
TRBV13	few	NA	TRBJ1-2	TGTGCCAGCAGCTTGGGGAGCAGGCCCAACTATGGCTACACCTTC	CASSLGSRPNYGYTF
TRBV15	NA	TRBD1	TRBJ1-4	TGTGCCACCAGCAGAGACAGGGGGGATGAAAAACTGTTTTTT	CATSRDRGDEKLFF
TRBV10-3	NA	TRBD1	TRBJ2-1	TGTGCCATCAGAACCACAGGGGAATCCTACAATGAGCAGTTCTTC	CAIRTTGESYNEQFF
TRBV28	NA	TRBD2	TRBJ2-3	TGTGCCAGCAGTTTCCGGGGACTAGCGGGAGGCACAGATACGCAGTATTTT	CASSFRGLAGGTDTQYF
TRBV6-5	NA	NA	TRBJ2-7	TGTGCCAGCAGTTACGAGGGATACGAGCAGTACTTC	CASSYEGYEQYF
TRBV5-1	NA	TRBD2	TRBJ2-5	TGCGCCAGCAGCTTTTGGGGGGGCCAAGAGACCCAGTACTTC	CASSFWGGQETQYF
TRBV19	NA	NA	TRBJ1-4	TGTGCCAGTAGCTCTCCCGTGAGGACAAAAACGTTT	CASSSPVRTKTF
TRBV9	NA	TRBD2	TRBJ2-3	TGTGCCAGCAGCAGAAAAGCGGGAGAGTCAGATACGCAGTATTTT	CASSRKAGESDTQYF
TRBV18	NA	TRBD2	TRBJ2-2	TGTGCCAGCTCACCAGCTAGCGGGCTACTCGGGGAGCTGTTTTTT	CASSPASGLLGELFF
TRBV11-2	NA	NA	TRBJ1-4	TGTGCCAGCAGCTTAATTCGAGGGAGTGAAAAACTGTTTTTT	CASSLIRGSEKLFF
TRBV7-8	once	TRBD1	TRBJ1-5	TGTGCCAGCAGCCGCCTCGGACAGGCCCAGCATTTT	CASSRLGQAQHF
TRBV4-2	NA	NA	TRBJ1-1	TGTGCCAGCAGCCAAGACAGCGTAACGACTGAAGCTTTCTTT	CASSQDSVTTEAFF
TRBV5-4	NA	TRBD2	TRBJ2-1	TGTGCCAGCAGCCCGGGACTAGCGGGAGGTTGGGGTGAGCAGTTCTTC	CASSPGLAGGWGEQFF
TRBV19	NA	TRBD1	TRBJ2-7	TGTGCCAGCTCCGGGACAGGGCCCTACGAGCAGTACTTC	CASSGTGPYEQYF
TRBV5-4	once	NA	TRBJ1-4	TGTGCCAGCAGCCGAGGCGCGAGGTCGGCGGCAACTAATGAAAAACTGTTTTTT	CASSRGARSAATNEKLFF
TRBV6-5	NA	NA	TRBJ2-3	TGTGCCACGACTGCAGGGGCTAGCACAGATACGCAGTATTTT	CATTAGASTDTQYF
TRBV9	NA	TRBD1	TRBJ2-1	TGTGCCAGCAGCGTAGGACAGGGGTATGAGCAGTTCTTC	CASSVGQGYEQFF
TRBV7-9	NA	NA	TRBJ1-1	TGTGCCAGCAGCTTGACAGAGAGCAACACTGAAGCTTTCTTT	CASSLTESNTEAFF
TRBV9	once	NA	TRBJ1-4	TGTGCCAGCAGCGTAGAAGGTAACAGTGAAAAACTGTTTTTT	CASSVEGNSEKLFF
TRBV28	NA	NA	TRBJ1-1	TGTGCCAGCAGTGGACAGCCGAACACTGAAGCTTTCTTT	CASSGQPNTEAFF
TRBV5-1	NA	TRBD1	TRBJ1-2	TGCGCCAGCAGCCTCGGGACAGGGCCTAATGGCTACACCTTC	CASSLGTGPNGYTF
TRBV13	few	NA	TRBJ1-1	TGTGCCAGCAGCTTAGCCGGGGATTCGAGCACTGAAGCTTTCTTT	CASSLAGDSSTEAFF
TRBV7-8	NA	TRBD1	TRBJ1-5	TGTGCCAGCAGCTTGGGACAGCAGTTTAGCAATCAGCCCCAGCATTTT	CASSLGQQFSNQPQHF
TRBV4-1	NA	NA	TRBJ2-1	TGCGCCAGCAGCCAAGACCTCACCACAGGGAATTCCTACAATGAGCAGTTCTTC	CASSQDLTTGNSYNEQFF
TRBV5-4	NA	TRBD2	TRBJ2-5	TGTGCCAGCAGCTTGGCCAGGCTAGCGGGAGGTCCAGAGACCCAGTACTTC	CASSLARLAGGPETQYF
TRBV15	NA	NA	TRBJ1-5	TGTGCCACCAGCAGAGCGTATCGGCAGCCCCAGCATTTT	CATSRAYRQPQHF
TRBV14	once	NA	TRBJ2-5	TGTGCCAGCAGCCAAGGAAGCCTCCAGGGGGGGACCCAGTACTTC	CASSQGSLQGGTQYF
TRBV6-1	few	NA	TRBJ2-2	TGTGCCAGCAGTGAACAGGGGGGATTTACCGGGGAGCTGTTTTTT	CASSEQGGFTGELFF
TRBV5-6	few	TRBD2	TRBJ2-1	TGTGCCAGCAGCTTGGTTGCCGCGGGAGGGCGGAGAGAGCAGTTCTTC	CASSLVAAGGRREQFF
TRBV15	NA	NA	TRBJ2-7	TGTGCCACCAGCTCTGGGACTTTGGGGTACGAGCAGTACTTC	CATSSGTLGYEQYF
TRBV6-4	NA	TRBD2	TRBJ2-3	TGTGCCAGCAGTGACGGGACTAGCGGGAGGGCCACAGATACGCAGTATTTT	CASSDGTSGRATDTQYF
TRBV4-1	NA	NA	TRBJ1-3	TGCGCCAGCAGCCAAGGTTCTCTAGGGGGCTCTGGAAACACCATATATTTT	CASSQGSLGGSGNTIYF
TRBV18	NA	NA	TRBJ1-1	TGTGCCAGCTCACCACCCGGGTACACTGAAGCTTTCTTT	CASSPPGYTEAFF
TRBV29-1	NA	TRBD1	TRBJ2-7	TGCAGCGTTACGTACCGGGACAGATACTACGAGCAGTACTTC	CSVTYRDRYYEQYF
TRBV7-8	NA	TRBD1	TRBJ1-2	TGTGCCAGCAGCTTTACGGGACAGGGGGCTGGTGGCTACACCTTC	CASSFTGQGAGGYTF
TRBV19	NA	NA	TRBJ2-2	TGTGCCAGTCCAGGGCCCGTCGGGGAGCTGTTTTTT	CASPGPVGELFF
TRBV6-4	NA	TRBD1	TRBJ2-7	TGTGCCAGCAGTAGACAGGGGCCGAACCAAGTCTACGAGCAGTACTTC	CASSRQGPNQVYEQYF
TRBV9	NA	NA	TRBJ2-3	TGTGCCAGCAGCGTAGAAGACTCACCCACGCAGTATTTT	CASSVEDSPTQYF
TRBV5-4	NA	NA	TRBJ2-3	TGTGCCAGCAGTAGTAACCCAACAGGGTCGGGCACAGATACGCAGTATTTT	CASSSNPTGSGTDTQYF
TRBV2	NA	TRBD1	TRBJ2-1	TGTGCCAGCATTGGTTCGAGGGACAGAGCCTACAATGAGCAGTTCTTC	CASIGSRDRAYNEQFF
TRBV15	NA	NA	TRBJ1-1	TGTGCCACCAGCAGAGATAGGGGGTATGCTGAAGCTTTCTTT	CATSRDRGYAEAFF
TRBV7-6	NA	TRBD2	TRBJ2-3	TGTGCCAGCAGCAAGCTAGCGGGGGGTCGCACAGATACGCAGTATTTT	CASSKLAGGRTDTQYF
TRBV29-1	NA	NA	TRBJ1-1	TGCAGCGTTGAACAGGGATGGGACACTGAAGCTTTCTTT	CSVEQGWDTEAFF
TRBV5-1	NA	NA	TRBJ1-5	TGCGCCAGCAGCTTTGGGGGGGACCAGCCCCAGCATTTT	CASSFGGDQPQHF